This T cell receptor beta chain derives from a study of T cells in tuberculosis (dated by TCRdb to the late 2010s). With respect to the entire study: To characterize T cells specific for the mycobacterial lipid antigen glucose monomycolate (GMM), the study used CD1B tetramers together with high-throughput TCR immunosequencing. What the research found in general, with its limitations: T cells that bind the CD1B-GMM tetramer with low affinity may not have been captured by the stringent sort gate.

Because TCR-alpha and TCR-beta chains were sequenced unpaired, no information on chain pairing was available. The immunoSEQ multiplex PCR assay was used to generate TCR libraries, with TCR-beta and/or TCR-alpha/delta assays applied to each sample. The amplified TCR libraries were sequenced on the Illumina high-throughput platform. As for the original processing: Clustering and dimensionality reduction were performed using pairwise TCRdist distances among GMM-specific receptors from ex vivo sorted or in vitro expanded T cells. Sequence motifs defined by gene usage and CDR3 content were tested for enrichment in tetramer-positive versus tetramer-negative populations. The table comes from immuneACCESS by way of TCRdb, which keeps in-frame sequences with V and J called. Part of the clones is missing from these tables; in studies checked, under half for an unresolved V gene and the rest for unknown reasons. V, J and clone size were drawn from that table, and D and trimming were deduced from the DNA. The table for this sample lists roughly 92,000 clones; approximately 90% of them were counted only once. The top ten hold approximately 2% of the sample.

As concerns this clone: No clone much larger than this one lies a single base away; base qualities are absent. The sample has other DNA sequences that encode this CDR3 too.

V is clipped by 4 bases and J by 3 bases, and the sequence between their germline boundaries is 16 bases long. CDR1 and CDR2, looked up from the germline V gene, are SGHDN and FVKESK. Reading from cysteine to phenylalanine, the CDR3 counts 16 amino acids. Here the CDR3 DNA is all that survives: 48 bases in frame from base 1. PBMC were thawed, rested overnight, stained with GMM-loaded CD1B tetramer, a Live/Dead dye and anti-CD3, and then sorted on a FACS Aria II. The CD1B tetramers were loaded with C32 glucose monomycolate that had been purified from Rhodococcus equi. Before cryopreservation, the PBMC later used for tetramer sorting had been depleted of CD14-expressing monocytes as part of a separate study. From each donor, approximately 91,000 tetramer-negative cells were also sorted and analyzed side by side with the tetramer-positive cells. Antigen-specific T cells were sorted from a handful of healthy South African adults using GMM-loaded CD1B tetramers.

The sequence links TRBV14 to TRBJ1-5; the D gene assignment is ambiguous. The specimen sequenced was CD1b-GMM tetramer-negative cells sorted from PBMCs. The sample's cell subset or site label is to be understood as: T cells not binding CD1B-GMM tetramer, sorted from same donor. The clonotype originates from an adult woman with latent tuberculosis. The CDR3 is CASSPQQTTLNQPQHF. The nucleotide sequence reads TGTGCCAGCAGCCCCCAACAGACCACCCTCAATCAGCCCCAGCATTTT.